This T cell receptor (beta chain) originates from a study of regulatory dendritic cells for organ transplantation. Study-wide results and limits: Memory CD8+ clonal expansion seemed more limited with regulatory than mature dendritic cells. The authors noted considerable between-person heterogeneity in alloreactive memory CD8+ cells. Naive CD4+ and CD8+ repertoires were highly diverse; memory CD8+ was most oligoclonal. Resting memory CD8+ T cells held the most alloreactive clonotypes.

Points on this clone: Its antigen is not known.

Per germline, CDR1 LNHNV and CDR2 YYDKDF (reference sequence). The CDR3 runs to 15 residues. The V and J ends lost 1 base and 2 bases respectively, with 10 bases between them. Some clones are missing from TCRdb's copy, which holds only in-frame ones; the method was immunoSEQ multiplex PCR. The data contain over 8,500 clones, about 66% of them singletons. The V call is TRBV15, the J call TRBJ2-3; D might be TRBD1 or TRBD2, each matching 5 bases. The receptor comes from a human donor in good health. Material for sequencing was memory CD8+ T cells from blood. The sample's subset: CD45RO+ memory T cells. The CDR3 DNA is TGTGCCACCAGCAGAGGCATGGGGGTCACAGATACGCAGTATTTT. This translates into CATSRGMGVTDTQYF. Supplemented by reference TRBV15 and TRBJ2-3, the full variable domain reads DAMVIQNPRYQVTQFGKPVTLSCSQTLNHNVMYWYQQKSSQAPKLLFHYYDKDFNNEADTPDNFQSRRPNTSFCFLDIRSPGLGDTAMYLCATSRGMGVTDTQYFGPGTRLTVL.